Sequencing of this T cell receptor beta chain was carried out in a study of T cell responses to AZD1222 COVID-19 vaccine. The germline CDR1 and CDR2 sequences are MNHNS and SASEGT. The V end lost 0 bases, the J end lost 1 base, and 13 bases lay between the germline ends. The CDR3 contains 16 residues. This clone has a handful of counts. Antigen: not known. Study results and caveats: Within unmutated variant regions lay the reported targets of nearly half of spike-specific TCRs. Elevations in Spike-specific TCR breadth and depth followed administration of two AZD1222 doses. Donor demographics were predominantly white British with a female majority; clonal diversity may be underestimated.

Only in-frame clones appear in the TCRdb table, and some are missing; sequencing was by immunoSEQ multiplex PCR. The repertoire consists of approximately 110,000 clones, with about nine tenths occurring once and the leading ten covering 7.9%. V usage is TRBV6-1 and J usage is TRBJ2-7; D may be TRBD1 (6 bases). This material consisted of peripheral blood, taken 28 days after the second AZD1222 dose. The receptor's source is an adult who received the AZD1222 COVID-19 vaccine. The CDR3 bases are TGTGCCAGCAGTGAAGCTGGTCAGGGGTGGTCCTACGAGCAGTACTTC. Its protein is CASSEAGQGWSYEQYF.